This TCR beta chain was recovered during a study of OX40 agonist ivuxolimab in advanced cancers. For context, the study as a whole: Ivuxolimab, which targeted the costimulatory receptor OX40 (CD134), was an agonistic, fully human IgG2 monoclonal antibody. Intravenous ivuxolimab was administered to patients every 2 weeks at six dose levels: 0.01, 0.1, 0.3, 1.5, 3 and 10 mg/kg. Of the approximately 54 patients in dose escalation, 19 had hepatocellular carcinoma, some 15 had melanoma, 9 had renal cell carcinoma and 9 had head and neck cancer. In the dose-escalation cohort, 65% to 85% of patients were male, and the mean age was around 65 years with a range of roughly 20 to 79. Patients were allowed to have had prior anti-PD-1, anti-PD-L1 or anti-CTLA-4 therapy, and about 40% of the dose-escalation patients had been treated with checkpoint inhibitors. Partial responses were achieved by three dose-escalation patients, of whom one had hepatocellular carcinoma and two had cutaneous melanoma. The point of sequencing TCRbeta in the periphery was to test whether ivuxolimab changed TCR sequence diversity and drove clonal T-cell expansion. The paper covers the monotherapy dose-escalation part of the phase I ivuxolimab trial, which included N of about 50 patients.

For sequencing of the TCRbeta CDR3 region, genomic DNA was extracted from the sorted cells. TCRbeta CDR3 regions were sequenced using the immunoSEQ Assay. Held by TCRdb, this immuneACCESS table contains in-frame sequences only and omits some clones. Under half of the omission traces to an unresolved V gene where checked; the cause of the rest is unknown. The sample table contains about 94,000 clones; only one count was recorded for roughly 95% of them. The leading ten clones occupy 0.18% of the sample. What the study reported, not specific to this receptor: Clonal expansion of both CD4+ and CD8+ blood T cells was observed from baseline to week 6 at doses 0.1 to 3.0 mg/kg. Low levels of normalized T-cell clonal expansion were also seen in some patients who did not respond. In the 0.1-3.0 mg/kg groups, partial responders had among the lowest normalized peripheral clonal expansion, particularly in CD8+ T cells. After ivuxolimab, expanded clones were on average more numerous among CD8+ T cells than among CD4+ T cells. The antigen specificity of the clonally expanded peripheral T cells was not determined.

Patients with a history of autoimmune disease or receiving systemic immunosuppression were excluded from the trial. In every dose cohort, peripheral blood was drawn for TCR sequencing at baseline, cycle 4 day 1, and cycle 7 day 1. Samples came from an open-label, multicenter, first-in-human phase I dose-escalation trial of ivuxolimab. Adults with locally advanced or metastatic melanoma, renal cell carcinoma, hepatocellular carcinoma or head and neck squamous cell carcinoma were enrolled in the trial. CD4+ and CD8+ T cells were sorted separately from peripheral blood before TCR sequencing. To note about this clone: Its antigen specificity is not known. No base qualities exist here, and no much larger clone lies one base off it.

The clonotype comes from an adult with an advanced solid tumor such as melanoma, head and neck, liver or kidney cancer. Sequencing was performed on CD4+ or CD8+ T cells sorted from blood, taken in a trial of the OX40 agonist ivuxolimab.

The nucleotide sequence is given as TGTGCCAGCAGGGGGGTTTCCCAGGTCGTATCCTACAATGAGCAGTTCTTC. This sequence encodes CASRGVSQVVSYNEQFF. In this chain, TRBV7-9 is recombined with TRBJ2-1; the D call is tentative, TRBD1 or TRBD2, as each matches 5 bases. The CDR3, from cysteine to phenylalanine, totals 17 residues. Only the CDR3 DNA stays, 51 bases, in frame from base 1. The germline V gene (reference sequence) gives CDR1 as SEHNR and CDR2 as FQNEAQ. Cut back by 6 bases and 1 base, the V and J ends lie 19 bases apart.